These 21 T cell receptor beta chains share one sample of origin, sequenced in a study of CD8 T cells in Susac syndrome. It was with random hexamers that 0.5 to 1 ug RNA was reverse transcribed. TCRdb re-called the immunoSEQ multiplex PCR reads through MiXCR, storing one row per CDR3 protein. The sample comprises 210,000 or so distinct CDR3 sequences, around 93% of which are singletons, and 0.15% rests with the top ten. Sequenced sample: CD4+ T cells from PBMCs. The receptors here all came from a human donor with Susac syndrome.

This clonotype was observed a few times. The chain employs TRBV24-1 and TRBJ2-5; D tentatively fits TRBD1 or TRBD2 (5 bases each). Trimming took off 9 bases at V and 5 bases at J, with 9 bases between the two ends. The germline V gene encodes CDR1 KGHDR and CDR2 SFDVKD. The CDR3 extends over 11 amino acids. DNA for the CDR3: TGTGCCACCTCAGAGGGGGAGACCCAGTACTTC. It specifies CATSEGETQYF.

The chain employs TRBV30 and TRBJ2-7; no clear D. The CDR3 is made up of 13 amino acids. V shed 2 bases and J shed 2 bases, with 10 bases lying between them. The germline gives CDR1 GTSNPN, CDR2 SVGIG (reference sequence). CDR3 in amino acids: CAWSRGSTYEQYF. The CDR3 DNA reads TGTGCCTGGAGTCGCGGTTCAACCTACGAGCAGTACTTC. Complete variable domain (other parts from reference TRBV30 and TRBJ2-7): SQTIHQWPATLVQPVGSPLSLECTVEGTSNPNLYWYRQAAGRGLQLLFYSVGIGQISSEVPQNLSASRPQDRQFILSSKKLLLSDSGFYLCAWSRGSTYEQYFGPGTRLTVT.

V gene TRBV30 combines with J gene TRBJ2-5, with D maybe TRBD2 (6 bases). This CDR3 contains 14 residues. Germline V gene sequence: CDR1 GTSNPN, CDR2 SVGIG (reference sequence). Trimming took 0 bases from V and 1 from J, leaving 9 bases between them. The DNA of the CDR3 is TGTGCCTGGAGTGTATCGGGACTCCAAGAGACCCAGTACTTC. As protein: CAWSVSGLQETQYF.

V is TRBV11-2 and J is TRBJ2-1; weak D call: TRBD2 (5 bases). The CDR3 totals 16 residues. CDR1 and CDR2 from the germline V gene are SGHAT and FQNNGV. V shed 7 bases and J shed 9 bases, with 25 bases lying between them. The CDR3 sequence: CASNYGLRGMFSEQFF. The DNA for the CDR3 is TGTGCCAGCAACTACGGACTCCGAGGGATGTTCAGTGAGCAGTTCTTC.

The J gene is TRBJ2-3, the V gene TRBV11-2, with D perhaps TRBD1 or TRBD2 (5 bases each). In germline, CDR1 is SGHAT, CDR2 FQNNGV. This CDR3 is 15 amino acids long. The V and J ends lost 2 bases and 5 bases respectively, with 14 bases between them. The CDR3 DNA reads TGTGCCAGCAGCTTACGGACCGGGGACGGAGATACGCAGTATTTT. It specifies CASSLRTGDGDTQYF.

The chain couples TRBV5-1 to TRBJ2-1, with D unresolved. The germline V gene encodes CDR1 SGHRS and CDR2 YFSETQ. The CDR3 is made up of 13 amino acids. Trimming removed 0 bases from V and 6 bases from J, with 7 bases in between. The DNA of the CDR3 is TGCGCCAGCAGCTTGGATTGGGGCAATGAGCAGTTCTTC. Translation gives CASSLDWGNEQFF. Looking up the rest from reference TRBV5-1 and TRBJ2-1 gives the full variable domain: KAGVTQTPRYLIKTRGQQVTLSCSPISGHRSVSWYQQTPGQGLQFLFEYFSETQRNKGNFPGRFSGRQFSNSRSEMNVSTLELGDSALYLCASSLDWGNEQFFGPGTRLTVL.

This clonotype was observed once. The chain is built from TRBV9 and TRBJ1-1, with D unclear. Germline V gene data show CDR1 as SGDLS and CDR2 as YYNGEE. V shed 2 bases and J shed 4 bases, with 9 bases lying between them. This CDR3 is 13 amino acids long. The CDR3 DNA sequence: TGTGCCAGCAGCGTTTTATACGGCACTGAAGCTTTCTTT. It translates to CASSVLYGTEAFF.

This clonotype came up once. This chain links TRBV20-1 with TRBJ2-7; D gene unclear. This CDR3 region has 15 residues. Trimming removed 3 bases from V and 0 bases from J, with 15 bases in between. Germline V gene lookup returns CDR1 DFQATT and CDR2 SNEGSKA (reference sequence). CDR3 residues: CSASPRQLGSYEQYF. The DNA of the CDR3 is TGCAGTGCTAGTCCCAGACAACTGGGCTCCTACGAGCAGTACTTC.

The chain uses TRBV7-2 and TRBJ2-5, with 9 bases fitting TRBD2. The CDR3 length is 12 residues. From germline, CDR1 is SGHTA and CDR2 FQGNSA. With V trimmed by 8 bases and J by 4 bases, 2 bases remained unmatched. The CDR3 DNA follows: TGTGCCAGCCTTAGCGGGGGAGAGACCCAGTACTTC. Translating gives CASLSGGETQYF.

This clonotype has only one observation. The chain combines TRBV7-2 with TRBJ1-2, with 8 bases that match TRBD1. The J segment lost 4 bases and the V segment lost 5 bases, leaving 9 bases of the junction unmatched. The CDR3 consists of 15 residues. From germline, CDR1 is SGHTA and CDR2 FQGNSA. In DNA form, the CDR3 reads TGTGCCAGCAGCCCACGGACAGGGAGTGGCTATGGCTACACCTTC. It is translated as CASSPRTGSGYGYTF.

This clonotype was recorded once. The J gene is TRBJ1-2, the V gene TRBV6-2 or TRBV6-3, with D uncertain. The germline gives CDR1 MNHEY, CDR2 SVGEGT. This CDR3 has 11 amino acids. Trimming stripped 5 bases from V and 3 bases from J, with 4 bases between. Here the CDR3 DNA reads TGTGCCAGCAGTGAGTACTATGGCTACACCTTC. It specifies CASSEYYGYTF.

The chain uses TRBV25-1 and TRBJ1-1; a possible D gene is TRBD1 (5 bases). The CDR3 covers 14 residues. In germline, CDR1 is MGHDK, CDR2 SYGVNS. Between the trimmed V and J ends, which lost 6 bases and 1 base, there was a span of 12 bases. The CDR3, as DNA: TGTGCCAGCAGGGGGGTGGGACCGAACACTGAAGCTTTCTTT. As protein: CASRGVGPNTEAFF. The full variable domain, rest sourced from reference TRBV25-1 and TRBJ1-1, is EADIYQTPRYLVIGTGKKITLECSQTMGHDKMYWYQQDPGMELHLIHYSYGVNSTEKGDLSSESTVSRIRTEHFPLTLESARPSHTSQYLCASRGVGPNTEAFFGQGTRLTVV.

J is TRBJ1-1 and V is TRBV5-1; D is ambiguous. CDR1 and CDR2 (germline): SGHRS, YFSETQ. This CDR3 is 14 amino acids long. Between the trimmed V and J ends, which lost 2 bases and 1 base, there was a span of 9 bases. The CDR3 coding sequence is TGCGCCAGCAGCTTAAACTCACAGAACACTGAAGCTTTCTTT. Translating gives CASSLNSQNTEAFF. The whole variable domain, remainder taken from reference TRBV5-1 and TRBJ1-1, is KAGVTQTPRYLIKTRGQQVTLSCSPISGHRSVSWYQQTPGQGLQFLFEYFSETQRNKGNFPGRFSGRQFSNSRSEMNVSTLELGDSALYLCASSLNSQNTEAFFGQGTRLTVV.

The chain combines TRBV12-3 or TRBV12-4 with TRBJ2-2; 7 positions agree with TRBD1. J gave up 4 bases and V 5 bases, and 4 bases lay outside the gene matches. This CDR3 is built from 14 residues. The CDR3 region is CASSRDSVTGELFF. Written as DNA, the CDR3 is TGTGCCAGCAGTCGGGACAGTGTCACCGGGGAGCTGTTTTTT.

The chain joins TRBV20-1 to TRBJ1-1; 9 positions match TRBD1. V lost 7 bases, J lost 2 bases, and 8 bases stayed unmatched. Germline loops: CDR1 DFQATT, CDR2 SNEGSKA (reference sequence). This CDR3 contains 14 residues. The CDR3 region has the DNA TGCAGTGTGACAGGGACAGGGATAAACACTGAAGCTTTCTTT. Encoded protein: CSVTGTGINTEAFF.

This sequence joins TRBV29-1 and TRBJ1-1; no reliable D call. Trimming left V 4 bases short and J 5 bases short, with 11 bases between. CDR3 length: 12 amino acids. Looked up from germline, CDR1 is SQVTM and CDR2 is ANQGSEA. Here the CDR3 reads CSVGYSKTEAFF. Here the CDR3 DNA reads TGCAGCGTTGGGTACAGTAAGACTGAAGCTTTCTTT.

This rearrangement joins TRBV30 to TRBJ1-1, with 9 bases fitting TRBD1. The ends lost 2 bases at V and 1 base at J; junction bases unmatched: 5. The CDR3 covers 15 residues. CDR1 GTSNPN and CDR2 SVGIG come from the germline V gene (reference sequence). CDR3 in amino acids: CAWSPLDRGNTEAFF. In DNA, the CDR3 is TGTGCCTGGAGTCCCCTGGACAGGGGGAACACTGAAGCTTTCTTT.

The V gene is TRBV20-1, the J gene TRBJ2-7; D is unclear. V was clipped by 5 bases and J by 2 bases, with 10 bases between them. CDR1 is DFQATT and CDR2 is SNEGSKA in the germline V gene (reference sequence). The length of the CDR3 is 12 residues. Here the CDR3 DNA reads TGCAGTGCTCGGGCCGACGCCTACGAGCAGTACTTC. The encoded protein is CSARADAYEQYF.

This chain joins TRBV19 and TRBJ1-1, with D maybe TRBD1 (5 bases). CDR1 is LNHDA and CDR2 is SQIVND in the germline V gene (reference sequence). The V end was cut by 1 base, the J end by 7 bases, with 10 bases between. The CDR3 length is 13 residues. The DNA for the CDR3 is TGTGCCAGTAGTATAGGGGGACTGAGTGAAGCTTTCTTT. This sequence encodes CASSIGGLSEAFF.

V gene TRBV24-1 combines with J gene TRBJ2-1, with 12 bases fitting TRBD1. The CDR3 totals 15 residues. The germline V gene encodes CDR1 KGHDR and CDR2 SFDVKD. J gave up 9 bases and V 6 bases, and 8 bases lay outside the gene matches. The CDR3 bases are TGTGCCACCAGTCAAGGGACAGGGGGCAAAGGTGAGCAGTTCTTC. Translating gives CATSQGTGGKGEQFF.

The chain employs TRBV7-8 and TRBJ2-5, with a possible D match to TRBD1 (6 bases). The CDR3 length is 14 residues. Trimming removed 4 bases at V and 2 bases at J, with 11 bases between. Germline V gene data show CDR1 as SGHVS and CDR2 as FQNEAQ. The CDR3 bases are TGTGCCAGCAGCTCCCGACAGGAGCAAGAGACCCAGTACTTC. It is translated as CASSSRQEQETQYF.